What follows describes a single T cell receptor (beta chain). The sample originates from a study of blood T cells in healthy people across ages. Isolating PBMCs gave at least 7 million of these cells per sample. A J-beta primer mix and a sample-barcoded 5' primer were used in a second PCR of about 7 to 12 cycles. TCRdb reprocessed the 5' RACE reads with MiXCR, giving one entry per CDR3 protein. The table includes about 1.8 million distinct CDR3 sequences, roughly 52% detected once. The CDR3 totals 13 residues. Between the trimmed V and J ends, which lost 8 bases and 2 bases, there was a span of 11 bases. Germline V gene sequence: CDR1 MNHNS, CDR2 SASEGT.

This sequence originates from a woman between 40 and 55 years old in good health. The chain carries TRBV6-1 and TRBJ2-3; D not resolved. Sequencing was done on a sample of blood. CDR3 nucleotides: TGTGCCAGCTCCAAGGCCCCCACAGATACGCAGTATTTT. It translates to CASSKAPTDTQYF.